These 13 T cell receptor beta chains were all obtained from the same sample, sequenced in a study of regulatory T cells in long-lasting Graves disease. According to the study, TCR beta libraries were built with iRepertoire HTBI primers and CDR3-region Arm-PCR. MiXCR, applied by TCRdb to the multiplex PCR reads, yields one record per CDR3 protein. The profile shows 400,000 to 550,000 distinct CDR3 sequences, 15% of them singletons. Time point defined: newly diagnosed GD, antithyroid drugs for less than 3 months. PBMC-derived RNA was used for the TCR library. These data were likewise used in another study, on T cells in Graves' hyperthyroidism and ophthalmopathy.

Sequenced material: peripheral blood mononuclear cells (PBMCs), taken at new diagnosis, from a patient treated with antithyroid drugs. These receptors originate from a woman in her twenties or thirties with Graves disease.

This clonotype was recorded many times. The chain couples TRBV5-6 to TRBJ2-7; possibly TRBD1 for D (5 bases). This CDR3 has 14 amino acids. V lost 1 base and J lost 2, with 10 bases in between. Germline-derived CDR1 and CDR2 are SGHDT and YYEEEE. The CDR3 DNA reads as TGTGCCAGCAGCTTGCTGGACAACCCCTACGAGCAGTACTTC. Translation gives CASSLLDNPYEQYF.

The CDR3 DNA sequence: TGTGCCTGGAGAGATAGCGGGAGGGCCACAGATACGCAGTATTTT. Translating it yields CAWRDSGRATDTQYF. The genes are TRBV30 and TRBJ2-3; 11 positions match TRBD2. The trim removed 3 bases at V and 2 bases at J, leaving 4 bases unmatched. Germline V CDR1 and CDR2: GTSNPN, SVGIG (reference sequence). The CDR3 spans 15 residues.

This clonotype occurred many times. The rearrangement uses TRBV5-6 and TRBJ2-7; 7 nucleotides match TRBD2. Trimming took 0 bases from V and 0 from J; bases not matched to a gene: 3. Germline-derived CDR1 and CDR2 are SGHDT and YYEEEE. This CDR3 has 15 amino acids. CDR3 DNA: TGTGCCAGCAGCTTGGGCGGGAGCCTCTCCTACGAGCAGTACTTC. The encoded protein is CASSLGGSLSYEQYF. The full variable domain, in which reference TRBV5-6 and TRBJ2-7 provide the parts outside the CDR3, is DAGVTQSPTHLIKTRGQQVTLRCSPKSGHDTVSWYQQALGQGPQFIFQYYEEEERQRGNFPDRFSGHQFPNYSSELNVNALLLGDSALYLCASSLGGSLSYEQYFGPGTRLTVT.

This clonotype was seen repeatedly, ten times or more. This sequence is one base from a far larger clone and is likely a read error. This chain's CDR3 is CASSLAGGSDEQFF. The CDR3 DNA follows: TGTGCCAGCAGTCTAGCGGGGGGTAGCGACGAGCAGTTCTTC. The rearrangement links TRBV6-1 to TRBJ2-1, with 11 bases fitting TRBD2. This CDR3 has 14 amino acids. Per the germline V gene, CDR1 is MNHNS and CDR2 is SASEGT. Trimming cost V 5 bases and J 10 bases; bases outside gene matches: 7.

In this sample, this clonotype turned up many times. The rearrangement uses TRBV2 and TRBJ2-3; possibly TRBD1 or TRBD2 for D (6 bases each). CDR1 SNHLY and CDR2 FYNNEI come from the germline V gene. The CDR3 runs 17 residues. V shed 6 bases and J shed 4 bases, with 23 bases lying between them. CDR3 sequence (DNA): TGTGCCAGCAGCGATGGGGACGGAGGGGGAAGTCCAGATACGCAGTATTTT. Translating gives CASSDGDGGGSPDTQYF.

V is TRBV10-1 and J is TRBJ2-5; TRBD2 agrees at 7 bases. V lost 3 bases to trimming and J lost 4 bases; unmatched junction nucleotides: 5. CDR3 length: 14 amino acids. The germline gives CDR1 WNHNN, CDR2 SYGVQD (reference sequence). The CDR3 here is CASSDAGEGETQYF. The CDR3 DNA sequence: TGCGCCAGCAGTGACGCGGGAGAGGGAGAGACCCAGTACTTC.

The chain is built from TRBV19 and TRBJ2-3; D is possibly TRBD1 (5 bases). The V and J ends lost 3 bases and 0 bases respectively, with 13 bases between them. Per germline, CDR1 LNHDA and CDR2 SQIVND (reference sequence). This CDR3 region has 16 residues. In nucleotides, the CDR3 is TGTGCCAGTAGTATTTTGGGCAGGACAAGCACAGATACGCAGTATTTT. This encodes CASSILGRTSTDTQYF.

This clonotype was detected many times. The genes are TRBV6-1 and TRBJ2-7; 11 bases fit TRBD1. The V gene's germline CDR1 is MNHNS and CDR2 SASEGT. Trimming took 5 bases from V and 1 from J; bases not matched to a gene: 10. This CDR3 comprises 17 residues. CDR3 DNA sequence: TGTGCCAGCAGTCGGACAGGGGGCACCACATCGTCCTACGAGCAGTACTTC. Protein product: CASSRTGGTTSSYEQYF.

This clonotype was detected ten times or more. J is TRBJ2-3 and V is TRBV12-3 or TRBV12-4; possible D gene TRBD2, 6 bases. V shed 1 base and J shed 4 bases, with 9 bases lying between them. The CDR3 contains 14 residues. The CDR3 region has the DNA TGTGCCAGCAGTTTAGTGGGAGGTTCAGATACGCAGTATTTT. It yields the protein CASSLVGGSDTQYF.

A note on this clonotype: A much larger clone lies one base from this, so it may be a read error. As the CDR3 is not closed by the conserved phenylalanine or tryptophan, this likely results from a read error. The rearrangement joins TRBV11-3 to TRBJ2-1; tentatively, D is TRBD1 (6 bases). The V gene's germline CDR1 is SGHNT and CDR2 YENEEA. The CDR3 extends over 18 amino acids. V lost 7 bases to trimming and J lost 7 bases, with 29 bases between them. This chain's CDR3 is CASTPLGVGRTDGNEQFY. The CDR3, as DNA: TGTGCCAGCACCCCTTTAGGGGTTGGGCGGACAGATGGAAATGAGCAGTTCTAC.

This chain uses TRBV12-5 with TRBJ1-1, with TRBD1 identical over 7 bases. The CDR3 has 13 residues. V lost 1 base and J lost 11; bases outside the gene matches: 7. Germline V gene sequence: CDR1 LGHNT, CDR2 FRNRAP. The CDR3 is CASGLGRGTVAFF. CDR3 DNA sequence: TGTGCTAGTGGTTTGGGCAGGGGGACTGTGGCTTTCTTT.

The chain employs TRBV5-1 and TRBJ1-2; D is perhaps TRBD1 (5 bases). The germline V and J ends were trimmed by 1 base and 7 bases, with 23 bases remaining between them. The germline V gene has CDR1 SGHRS and CDR2 YFSETQ. This CDR3 contains 17 residues. The CDR3 nucleotides read TGCGCCAGCAGCTTGACTGTTACCACAGGCGGGTTAAGTGGCTACACCTTC. Protein sequence: CASSLTVTTGGLSGYTF.

This clonotype showed up many times. The rearrangement links TRBV28 to TRBJ2-2; D remains ambiguous. With 5 bases removed from V and 8 bases from J, the gap between germline ends came to 15 bases. Germline CDR1 reads MDHEN; CDR2 reads SYDVKM. The CDR3 spans 14 residues. CDR3 DNA sequence: TGTGCCAGCAGTCTTATTCAAAGAGTGGGGGAGCTGTTTTTT. Translated, it gives CASSLIQRVGELFF. The entire variable domain, with the rest obtained from reference TRBV28 and TRBJ2-2, is as follows: DVKVTQSSRYLVKRTGEKVFLECVQDMDHENMFWYRQDPGLGLRLIYFSYDVKMKEKGDIPEGYSVSREKKERFSLILESASTNQTSMYLCASSLIQRVGELFFGEGSRLTVL.